These T cell receptor beta chains were read from a single sample in a study of blood T cell repertoires in COVID-19. Clones were sequenced by immunoSEQ multiplex PCR, and TCRdb holds only the in-frame ones, with some missing. Found here are approximately 200,000 clones, about nine tenths of them singletons; the top ten hold 2% to 2.5%. The sequencing sample was made of PBMCs or T cells enriched from blood (not recorded which). Receptors were obtained from a woman aged 30 to 39 who had recovered from COVID-19. Each CDR3 is given with its conserved first and last residue. The order of the fields is J gene, V gene, D gene, CDR3 DNA, CDR3 protein. The D gene is left open where the match is weak.

j_gene: TRBJ2-3
v_gene: TRBV24-1
d_gene: TRBD1
CDR3nt: TGTGCCACCAGTGACGCTCGGGACAGCTCCCCCACAGATACGCAGTATTTT
CDR3aa: CATSDARDSSPTDTQYF

j_gene: TRBJ2-3
v_gene: TRBV14
d_gene: .
CDR3nt: TGTGCCAGCAGCCAAGAGGGAGGACTTCCCACAGATACGCAGTATTTT
CDR3aa: CASSQEGGLPTDTQYF

j_gene: TRBJ2-1
v_gene: TRBV4-3
d_gene: .
CDR3nt: TGCGCCAGCAGCAAAAAGGAGCCAGAAACAACTGAGCAGTTCTTC
CDR3aa: CASSKKEPETTEQFF

j_gene: TRBJ2-7
v_gene: TRBV14
d_gene: .
CDR3nt: TGTGCCAGCAGCCAATACCTTCCCAAGGCCGGGGATAGCTCCTACGAGCAGTACTTC
CDR3aa: CASSQYLPKAGDSSYEQYF

j_gene: TRBJ2-1
v_gene: TRBV9
d_gene: .
CDR3nt: TGTGCCAGCAGCGTAGAGGCGGGGCGATTCTACAATGAGCAGTTCTTC
CDR3aa: CASSVEAGRFYNEQFF

j_gene: TRBJ2-2
v_gene: TRBV9
d_gene: .
CDR3nt: TGTGCCAGCAGCGCCTCGACAGGTGGGGGCACCGGGGAGCTGTTTTTT
CDR3aa: CASSASTGGGTGELFF

j_gene: TRBJ2-1
v_gene: TRBV7-3
d_gene: TRBD1
CDR3nt: TGTGCCAGCAGCTTAGAATCGGGACAGGGTTTCTATGAGCAGTTCTTC
CDR3aa: CASSLESGQGFYEQFF

j_gene: TRBJ2-1
v_gene: TRBV7-9
d_gene: TRBD2
CDR3nt: TGTGCCAGCAGTTCGAATAACCCGGGACTAGCGGGCCCCTACAATGAGCAGTTCTTC
CDR3aa: CASSSNNPGLAGPYNEQFF

j_gene: TRBJ2-2
v_gene: TRBV19
d_gene: TRBD1
CDR3nt: TGTGCCAGTATCCCGGGACAGACAATCACCGGGGAGCTGTTTTTT
CDR3aa: CASIPGQTITGELFF

j_gene: TRBJ2-1
v_gene: TRBV3-1/TRBV3-2
d_gene: .
CDR3nt: TGTGCCAGCAGCCAAGATCTAAGCTACAATGAGCAGTTCTTC
CDR3aa: CASSQDLSYNEQFF